The 13 T cell receptor beta chains listed next were all sequenced from one sample in a study of shared clonotypes between healthy human individuals. Assay used: immunoSEQ multiplex PCR; TCRdb lists only in-frame clones, some missing. The table lists around 720,000 clones, around three quarters of them singletons. The sequencing input was memory CD4+ T cells sorted from blood. Subset reported: CD45RA-negative fraction. These receptors were collected from a woman between 25 and 40 years old in good health.

V usage is TRBV28 and J usage is TRBJ2-7; D is perhaps TRBD2 (6 bases). V lost 6 bases to trimming and J lost 6 bases, with 12 bases between them. Germline V gene data show CDR1 as MDHEN and CDR2 as SYDVKM. The CDR3 spans 12 residues. CDR3 DNA sequence: TGTGCCAGCAGAGGCGGGAAGGTCGAGCAGTACTTC. Its translation is CASRGGKVEQYF. The whole variable domain, remainder taken from reference TRBV28 and TRBJ2-7, is DVKVTQSSRYLVKRTGEKVFLECVQDMDHENMFWYRQDPGLGLRLIYFSYDVKMKEKGDIPEGYSVSREKKERFSLILESASTNQTSMYLCASRGGKVEQYFGPGTRLTVT.

This clone appeared a few times. The gene calls are TRBV11-2 and TRBJ1-4; a possible D gene is TRBD1 (5 bases). The CDR3 runs to 13 residues. V lost 1 base to trimming and J lost 10 bases, with 10 bases between them. Germline CDR1 reads SGHAT; CDR2 reads FQNNGV. In DNA form, the CDR3 reads TGTGCCAGCAGCTTAGTAATGGGGGGAAAACTGTTTTTT. This codes for CASSLVMGGKLFF.

The genes are TRBV7-9 and TRBJ1-1; possible D gene TRBD1, 6 bases. Germline CDR1 reads SEHNR; CDR2 reads FQNEAQ (reference sequence). V dropped 5 bases and J dropped 1 base, with 8 bases sitting between them. This CDR3 contains 13 residues. CDR3 coding DNA: TGTGCCAGCAGCCAGACAGGGAACACTGAAGCTTTCTTT. Residues: CASSQTGNTEAFF.

The chain links TRBV5-6 to TRBJ2-3, with D maybe TRBD2 (6 bases). Germline CDR1 is SGHDT and CDR2 is YYEEEE. This CDR3 is 16 amino acids long. With 0 bases removed from V and 0 bases from J, the gap between germline ends came to 11 bases. The DNA of the CDR3 is TGTGCCAGCAGCTTGGCCGCGGGGTCTAGCACAGATACGCAGTATTTT. Protein: CASSLAAGSSTDTQYF.

V usage is TRBV5-1 and J usage is TRBJ1-3; D unclear. The V gene's germline CDR1 is SGHRS and CDR2 YFSETQ. CDR3 length: 16 residues. Trimming removed 0 bases from V and 0 bases from J, with 10 bases in between. CDR3 bases: TGCGCCAGCAGCTTGGCGGTCGGACGCTCTGGAAACACCATATATTTT. Translated, it gives CASSLAVGRSGNTIYF.

Note on this clone: Other nucleotide sequences from this sample produce the same CDR3. The CDR3 region is CASSFSSSYNEQFF. The CDR3 DNA sequence: TGTGCCAGCAGCTTCTCTAGCTCCTACAATGAGCAGTTCTTC. The chain couples TRBV7-2 to TRBJ2-1; no clear D. With 3 bases removed from V and 0 bases from J, the gap between germline ends came to 6 bases. This CDR3 is built from 14 residues. Germline CDR1 is SGHTA and CDR2 is FQGNSA.

This clone was detected a few times. J is TRBJ2-7 and V is TRBV6-5; tentatively, D is TRBD1 (6 bases). The V gene lost 0 bases and the J gene lost 0 bases, with 9 bases spanning the gap. Germline CDR1 reads MNHEY; CDR2 reads SVGAGI. The CDR3 loop spans 15 amino acids. Here the CDR3 DNA reads TGTGCCAGCAGTTACTCCGGGACACACTCCTACGAGCAGTACTTC. This sequence encodes CASSYSGTHSYEQYF.

The chain is built from TRBV30 and TRBJ1-1; possible D gene TRBD1, 5 bases. The germline V gene encodes CDR1 GTSNPN and CDR2 SVGIG (reference sequence). CDR3 length: 14 amino acids. The V end lost 4 bases, the J end lost 1 base, and 13 bases lay between the germline ends. This CDR3 is CAWTLGRWNTEAFF. Here the CDR3 DNA reads TGTGCCTGGACCCTGGGACGGTGGAACACTGAAGCTTTCTTT.

The rearrangement links TRBV28 to TRBJ2-5; 11 nucleotides line up with TRBD1. Germline assignment: CDR1 MDHEN and CDR2 SYDVKM. The V and J ends lost 4 bases and 4 bases, in that order; junction bases with no gene match: 8. This CDR3 region has 16 residues. CDR3 in DNA: TGTGCCAGCAGTTCAAATCCGGGGACAGGGGGAGAGACCCAGTACTTC. Translated, it gives CASSSNPGTGGETQYF.

About this clone: Within the sample, other DNA sequences also encode this same CDR3. The chain joins TRBV5-1 to TRBJ1-2, with TRBD1 matching 7 bases. The trim removed 0 bases at V and 4 bases at J, leaving 3 bases unmatched. The germline V gene has CDR1 SGHRS and CDR2 YFSETQ. This CDR3 contains 14 residues. The CDR3 bases are TGCGCCAGCAGCTTGGAGGGGGCCCTCTATGGCTACACCTTC. Translation: CASSLEGALYGYTF.

This clone was detected only a few times. The chain employs TRBV28 and TRBJ2-7, with D perhaps matching TRBD1 or TRBD2 (6 bases each). This CDR3 is 17 amino acids long. From germline, CDR1 is MDHEN and CDR2 SYDVKM. V was trimmed by 2 bases and J by 5 bases, leaving 22 bases between them. The CDR3 spells CASSLGQWGAADDEQYF. Here the CDR3 DNA reads TGTGCCAGCAGTTTAGGTCAATGGGGGGCGGCTGATGACGAGCAGTACTTC.

V is TRBV9 and J is TRBJ2-5, with TRBD2 matching over 8 bases. The CDR3 is 16 amino acids. V shed 0 bases, J shed 5 bases, and the junction held 9 bases outside the gene matches. Germline loops: CDR1 SGDLS, CDR2 YYNGEE. The CDR3 is CASSVGSAGVAETQYF. For the CDR3, the DNA is TGTGCCAGCAGCGTAGGTTCAGCGGGAGTGGCGGAGACCCAGTACTTC.

This clone was observed many times. Other DNA sequences in the sample encode the same CDR3. This sequence joins TRBV4-1 and TRBJ2-1; no clear D gene. V was trimmed by 1 base and J by 9 bases, leaving 4 bases between them. From germline, CDR1 is MGHRA and CDR2 YSYEKL. The CDR3 length is 11 residues. CDR3 coding DNA: TGCGCCAGCAGCCAAGCTGGTGAGCAGTTCTTC. Protein: CASSQAGEQFF.